This T cell receptor (beta chain) was retrieved from a study of T cells expressing NK-cell markers (dated by TCRdb to 2020 to 2021). At the level of the whole study: Three sorted T-cell subsets (CD3+CD56+NKG2C+, CD3+CD56+NKG2C- and CD3+CD56-NKG2C+) from several donors had their TCR beta-chain repertoires profiled. Sequencing of the libraries produced 2 x 150 bp reads on Illumina HiSeq 2000/2500, MiSeq or NextSeq. Among the eight sequenced donors, seven were HCMV-seropositive and one was HCMV-seronegative. Randomly selected healthy volunteers, three men and five women, were used as the eight sequenced donors. Broad study findings and their caveats: It remained unclear whether the expanded NKG2C-expressing T cell clones were specific for HCMV antigens. Those dominant clonotypes were again the most abundant among CD3+CD56-NKG2C+ cells in four donors, at about 28.3-65%. In over five donors, the dominant CD3+CD56+NKG2C+ clonotypes were among the top 10 CD8+ clonotypes and accounted for about 1.0-7.5% of CD8+ T cells.

HCMV serostatus was determined by detecting HCMV-specific IgG in serum with a commercial ELISA kit. Peripheral blood mononuclear cells were isolated from blood by Ficoll density gradient centrifugation. The sequencer was an Illumina HiSeq 2000. The TCR beta cDNA libraries were made using 5'RACE template switching, a step that added both a universal primer site and unique molecular identifiers. cDNA synthesis was primed from the TCR beta constant segment and was followed by two successive PCR amplification steps. In the original analysis: MIGEC was used to demultiplex reads and group reads by UMI, and MiTCR was used to assemble and quantify clonotypes. To exclude erroneous sequences, any TCR cDNA sequence not supported by at least two reads was discarded. Downstream repertoire analysis used the tcR package, and clonotypes were matched across fractions by CDR3 nucleotide sequence plus V segment. Antigen specificity was annotated against VDJdb with VDJmatch, allowing one amino acid substitution in CDR3. TCRdb reprocessed the reads and assigns one entry to each CDR3 protein sequence, leaving out DNA. It is TCRdb's table, rather than the study itself, that gives the V and J calls and clone size. Per the sample table, the count is 350,000 to 400,000 distinct CDR3 sequences. Clones ranked in the top ten supply roughly a tenth of the sample.

Comment on this clonotype: No antigen is known for it.

Measured from the cysteine to the phenylalanine, the CDR3 is 13 residues long. No DNA is recorded. CDR1 and CDR2 are drawn from the germline V gene (reference sequence): SEHNR, FQNEAQ. The TCR sequence derives from a woman in her 50s in good health. Donor details come from another sample of the same person, matched by shared clones. Sequenced input: blood T cells: a sorted CD56 or NKG2C T cell subset, CD4+ or CD8+ T cells, or bulk PBMC T cells (not recorded which). The sequence is built from TRBV7-9 and TRBJ2-7; lacking DNA, the TRBD1 call made by TCRdb goes unchecked. The CDR3 has the sequence CASSIGQIYEQYF.